This TCR beta chain comes out of a study of shared clonotypes between healthy human individuals. Study observations and caveats: Sample collection involved blood only; tissue repertoires are likely different. All-four-donor shared clonotypes had higher generation probabilities than non-shared clonotypes did.

This clone was seen only once. The antigen is not known. CDR3 length: 16 amino acids. Trimming removed 4 bases at V and 4 bases at J, with 17 bases between. Germline V gives CDR1 SGHTA, CDR2 FQGNSA. Sorted-subset replicate PCRs used about 200 ng DNA, approximately 27,000 T cell genomes. TCRdb's copy holds only in-frame clones and misses some; the assay was immunoSEQ multiplex PCR. The table has about 2 million clones, 95% seen once. The V gene is TRBV7-2, the J gene TRBJ1-5; D gene ambiguous. Material: naive CD4+ T cells sorted from blood. Subset given: CD45RA+ positively selected. The sequence came from a young man in good health. CDR3 region: CASSYGPGQINQPQHF. Written as DNA, the CDR3 is TGTGCCAGCAGCTACGGCCCTGGGCAGATTAATCAGCCCCAGCATTTT.